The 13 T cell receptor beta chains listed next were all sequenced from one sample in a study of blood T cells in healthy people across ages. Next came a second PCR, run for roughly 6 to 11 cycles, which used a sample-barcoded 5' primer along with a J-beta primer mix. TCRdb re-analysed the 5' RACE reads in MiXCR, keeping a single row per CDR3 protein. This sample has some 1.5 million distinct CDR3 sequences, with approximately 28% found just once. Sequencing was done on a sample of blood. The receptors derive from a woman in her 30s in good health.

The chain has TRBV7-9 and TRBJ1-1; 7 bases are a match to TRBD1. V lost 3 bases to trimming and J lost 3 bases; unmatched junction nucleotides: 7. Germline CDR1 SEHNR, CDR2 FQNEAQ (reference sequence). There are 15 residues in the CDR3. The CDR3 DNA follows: TGTGCCAGCAGCTTTAGGGGGCCGCGGCACACTGAAGCTTTCTTT. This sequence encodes CASSFRGPRHTEAFF.

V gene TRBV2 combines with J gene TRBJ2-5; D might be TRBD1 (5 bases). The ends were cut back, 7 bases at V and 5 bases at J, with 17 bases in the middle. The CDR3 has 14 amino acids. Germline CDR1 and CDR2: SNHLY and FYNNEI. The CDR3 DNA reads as TGTGCCAGCACTGGACACAGAAACGGGGAGACCCAGTACTTC. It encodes CASTGHRNGETQYF.

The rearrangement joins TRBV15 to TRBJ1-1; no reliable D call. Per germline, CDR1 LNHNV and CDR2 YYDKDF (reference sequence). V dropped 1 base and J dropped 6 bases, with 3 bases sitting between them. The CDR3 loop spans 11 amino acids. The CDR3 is CATSRGPEAFF. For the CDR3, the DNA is TGTGCCACCAGCAGAGGACCTGAAGCTTTCTTT.

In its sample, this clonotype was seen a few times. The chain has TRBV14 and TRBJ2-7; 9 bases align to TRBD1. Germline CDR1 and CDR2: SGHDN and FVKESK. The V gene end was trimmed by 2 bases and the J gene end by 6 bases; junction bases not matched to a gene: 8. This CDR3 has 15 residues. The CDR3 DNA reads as TGTGCCAGCAGCCAAATGGGACAGGGAGCGACCGAGCAGTACTTC. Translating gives CASSQMGQGATEQYF.

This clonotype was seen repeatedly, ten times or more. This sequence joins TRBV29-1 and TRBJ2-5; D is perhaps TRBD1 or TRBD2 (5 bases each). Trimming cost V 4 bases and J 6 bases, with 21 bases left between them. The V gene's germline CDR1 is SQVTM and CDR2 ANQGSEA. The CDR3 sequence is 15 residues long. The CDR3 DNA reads TGCAGCGTTGGCGCTTGGGTGGGGGTTGAGCAGACCCAGTACTTC. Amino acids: CSVGAWVGVEQTQYF.

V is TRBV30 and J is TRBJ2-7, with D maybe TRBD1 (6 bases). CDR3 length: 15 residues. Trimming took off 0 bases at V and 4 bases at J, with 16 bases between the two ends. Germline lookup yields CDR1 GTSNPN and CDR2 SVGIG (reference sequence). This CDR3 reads CAWSVQAGAVYEQYF. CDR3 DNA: TGTGCCTGGAGTGTACAGGCAGGGGCAGTATACGAGCAGTACTTC. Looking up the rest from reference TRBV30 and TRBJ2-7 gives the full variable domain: SQTIHQWPATLVQPVGSPLSLECTVEGTSNPNLYWYRQAAGRGLQLLFYSVGIGQISSEVPQNLSASRPQDRQFILSSKKLLLSDSGFYLCAWSVQAGAVYEQYFGPGTRLTVT.

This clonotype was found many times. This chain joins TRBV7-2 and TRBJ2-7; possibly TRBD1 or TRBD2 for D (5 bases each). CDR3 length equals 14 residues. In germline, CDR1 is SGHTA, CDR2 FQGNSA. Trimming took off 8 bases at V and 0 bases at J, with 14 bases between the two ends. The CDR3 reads CASAGTASSYEQYF. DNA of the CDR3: TGTGCCAGCGCAGGGACCGCAAGCTCCTACGAGCAGTACTTC.

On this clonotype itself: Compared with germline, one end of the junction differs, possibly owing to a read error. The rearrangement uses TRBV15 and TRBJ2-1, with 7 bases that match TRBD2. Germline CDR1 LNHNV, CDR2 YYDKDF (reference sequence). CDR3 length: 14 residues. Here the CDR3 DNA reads TGTGCCACCATGCCGGCGGGGGATTACAATGAGCGGTTCTTC. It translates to CATMPAGDYNERFF.

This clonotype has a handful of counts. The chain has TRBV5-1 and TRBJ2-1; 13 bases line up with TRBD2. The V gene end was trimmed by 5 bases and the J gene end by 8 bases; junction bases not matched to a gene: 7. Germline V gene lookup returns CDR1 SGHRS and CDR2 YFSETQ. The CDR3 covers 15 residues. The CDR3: CASRKLAGGPHEQFF. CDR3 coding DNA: TGCGCCAGCAGAAAACTAGCGGGGGGGCCCCATGAGCAGTTCTTC.

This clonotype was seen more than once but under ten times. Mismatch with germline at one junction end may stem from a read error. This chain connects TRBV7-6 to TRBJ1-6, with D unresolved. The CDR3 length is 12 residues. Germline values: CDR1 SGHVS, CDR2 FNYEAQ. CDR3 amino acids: CASSPLAEPPHF. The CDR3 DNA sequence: TGTGCCAGCAGCCCCTTGGCGGAACCCCCCCACTTT. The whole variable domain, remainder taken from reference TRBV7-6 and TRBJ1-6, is GAGVSQSPRYKVTKRGQDVALRCDPISGHVSLYWYRQALGQGPEFLTYFNYEAQQDKSGLPNDRFSAERPEGSISTLTIQRTEQRDSAMYRCASSPLAEPPHFGNGTRLTVT.

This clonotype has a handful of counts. CDR3 protein: CASSSFIGGPYGYTF. CDR3 sequence (DNA): TGCGCCAGCAGCTCCTTCATCGGAGGACCCTATGGCTACACCTTC. The J gene is TRBJ1-2, the V gene TRBV5-1; D ambiguous. CDR3 length: 15 residues. Trimming took 3 bases from V and 4 from J, leaving 16 bases between them. CDR1 is SGHRS and CDR2 is YFSETQ in the germline V gene.

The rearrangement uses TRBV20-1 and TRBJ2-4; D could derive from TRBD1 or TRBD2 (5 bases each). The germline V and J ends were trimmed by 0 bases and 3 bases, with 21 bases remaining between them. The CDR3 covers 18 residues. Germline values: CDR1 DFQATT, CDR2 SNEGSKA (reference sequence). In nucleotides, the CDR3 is TGCAGTGCTAGAGATCCTAAACGAGGGGACGCGGGCAAAAACATTCAGTACTTC. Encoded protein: CSARDPKRGDAGKNIQYF.

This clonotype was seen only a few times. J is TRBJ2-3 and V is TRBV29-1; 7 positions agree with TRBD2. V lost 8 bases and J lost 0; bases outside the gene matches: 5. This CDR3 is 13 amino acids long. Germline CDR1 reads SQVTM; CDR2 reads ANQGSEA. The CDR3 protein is CSWGSGSTDTQYF. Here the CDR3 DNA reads TGCAGCTGGGGTAGCGGGAGCACAGATACGCAGTATTTT.